This T cell receptor (beta chain) emerged from a study of beta chain features in type 1 diabetes listed by TCRdb under 2018. Concerning the study at large: Mean age, gender distribution, total cell number and subset yield did not differ between patients and healthy donors. A total of just under 110,000,000 sorted cells were examined across all samples, and RNA yield correlated strongly with the number of cells per subset. The study compared TCRB repertoires of sorted circulating CD4+ T cell subsets between recently diagnosed type 1 diabetes patients and matched healthy donors. Regulatory and stem cell-like memory subsets were obtained from only 8 patients and about 8 healthy donors, while naive and central memory subsets were obtained from all 30 or so donors.

The germline V gene (reference sequence) provides CDR1 SGHNT and CDR2 YYREEE. V loses 3 bases of germline sequence and J loses 1 base, and the interval between the two ends is 8 bases. The CDR3, from cysteine to phenylalanine, totals 14 residues. The retained sequence is limited to the CDR3, 42 bases, with the frame set at the first base. A single peripheral blood draw of about 116 mL on average was collected from each donor into heparinised tubes. Using a panel that included CD45RO, CCR7, CD25, CD127, CD95 and CD27, naive, central memory, regulatory and stem cell-like memory CD4+ T cells were sorted on a BD FACSAria II. All sorted populations exceeded 95% purity. PBMCs were separated immediately by Lymphoprep density gradient centrifugation and were stained directly, without being cultured. So that batch effects would be minimized, each experiment stained and sorted samples in pairs, pairing one healthy donor with one patient.

In its sample, this clone was seen a few times. This clone's antigen is unknown. No much larger clonotype is one base removed from it; base qualities were not supplied. The entire isolated RNA was reverse transcribed using the High Capacity cDNA Reverse Transcription Kit, and thus expressed TCRB transcripts were sequenced. Deep immunoSEQ sequencing was applied to naive, central memory and regulatory T cell samples, giving an average of about 3.7 million total reads per sample. Sorted cells were lysed in RLT buffer and RNA was extracted with DNase-treated RNeasy Micro or Mini kits, depending on cell number. Each cell subset was processed separately to prevent cross-contamination, with patient and healthy donor samples processed together. The immunoSEQ multiplex PCR was used to amplify TCRB sequences from cDNA, generating 87-bp fragments that spanned the CDR3 region. The amplicons were sequenced using the Illumina HiSeq platform. In the original analysis: PCR bias was computationally corrected using synthetic template baselines, reads within Hamming distance 2 were collapsed, and singletons that could not be merged were discarded. Reads were aligned to IMGT to assign V, D and J genes, CDR3 length, and insertions or deletions at six rearrangement sites. Within each subset, clonotype counts were normalized to sorted cell number, and only after that were true diversity and Gini coefficients computed with the tcR R package. Repertoire sharing was quantified using the overlap coefficient calculated on TCRB nucleotide sequences. Out-of-frame TCRB sequences from naive cells were analyzed to stand in for the pre-selection repertoire. The table comes from immuneACCESS by way of TCRdb, which keeps in-frame sequences with V and J called. Part of the clones is missing from these tables; in studies checked, under half for an unresolved V gene and the rest for unknown reasons. Clone size and V and J calls were adopted from that table, with D and trimming inferred from the DNA. The sample table shows 250,000 to 300,000 clones, and over 11% are seen once. The top ten constitute 0.017% of the sample.

Overall results and qualifications from the work: Because cDNA was sequenced instead of genomic DNA, highly expressing activated cells could be over-represented, though the groups showed no difference in activation or CD3 levels. Fewer insertions and more nucleotide deletions at VDJ recombination sites were observed in patients with type 1 diabetes, implying thymic rearrangement abnormalities. PCR might favor shorter templates, but patient and control samples were amplified and corrected together, so any skew would affect both groups equally. Type 1 diabetes patients showed a moderate but significant shortening of TCRB CDR3 length in all four CD4+ subsets. Naive, central memory and regulatory TCRB repertoires appeared to be more similar among patients than among healthy donors. Only small numbers of individuals were included in the HLA sub-analyses, which left unresolved whether HLA type had any influence on TCRB rearrangement.

Source material: naive CD4+ T cells from blood. The label giving this sample's cell subset or site can be read as: true naive CD4+ T cells. The clonotype was recovered from a man under 40 with type 1 diabetes. In this chain, TRBV5-4 is recombined with TRBJ1-3; TRBD1 is a weak D gene call, 6 bases matching. In nucleotides, the sequence is TGTGCCAGCAGCTCCAGGGGTTCTGGAAACACCATATATTTT. This translates into CASSSRGSGNTIYF.